This TCR beta chain came from a study of blood T cells in healthy people across ages. A second PCR, run for about 7 to 11 cycles, used a sample-barcoded 5' primer plus a J-beta primer mix. TCRdb re-called the 5' RACE reads through MiXCR, storing one row per CDR3 protein. Among about 930,000 distinct CDR3 sequences listed, 25% to 35% were seen once. This clonotype was detected ten times or more. The CDR3 sequence is 16 residues long. V dropped 7 bases and J dropped 1; count of bases not matched to a gene: 13. Germline lookup yields CDR1 MNHEY and CDR2 SVGAGI. This same sample was also taken into another study, of T cells of mothers and their children. Turning to that study: Sequencing returned over 8.5 million TCR beta CDR3 reads per mother and 2.5 million to 3 million per child. There was no detection of any persistent microchimeric T cell clones.

Input material: blood. V is TRBV6-5 and J is TRBJ2-7; TRBD1 matches 7 bases. The TCR sequence derives from a woman between 35 and 50 years old in good health. The CDR3, as DNA: TGTGCCAGCAACGCCGGGACAGAAACGGGATCCTACGAGCAGTACTTC. It specifies CASNAGTETGSYEQYF.